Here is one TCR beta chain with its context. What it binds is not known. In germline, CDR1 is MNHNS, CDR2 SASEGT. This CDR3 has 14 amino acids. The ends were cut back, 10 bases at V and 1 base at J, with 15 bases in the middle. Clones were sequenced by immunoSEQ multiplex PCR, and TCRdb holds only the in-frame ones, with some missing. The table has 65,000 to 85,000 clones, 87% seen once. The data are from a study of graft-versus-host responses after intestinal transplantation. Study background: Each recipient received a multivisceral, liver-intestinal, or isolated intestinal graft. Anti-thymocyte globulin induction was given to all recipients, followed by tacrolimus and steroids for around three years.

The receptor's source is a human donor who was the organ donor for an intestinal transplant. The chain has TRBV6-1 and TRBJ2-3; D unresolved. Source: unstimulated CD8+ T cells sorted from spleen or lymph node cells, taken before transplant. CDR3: CAISDTPGTDTQYF. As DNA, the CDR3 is TGTGCCATTTCAGACACCCCCGGCACAGATACGCAGTATTTT.